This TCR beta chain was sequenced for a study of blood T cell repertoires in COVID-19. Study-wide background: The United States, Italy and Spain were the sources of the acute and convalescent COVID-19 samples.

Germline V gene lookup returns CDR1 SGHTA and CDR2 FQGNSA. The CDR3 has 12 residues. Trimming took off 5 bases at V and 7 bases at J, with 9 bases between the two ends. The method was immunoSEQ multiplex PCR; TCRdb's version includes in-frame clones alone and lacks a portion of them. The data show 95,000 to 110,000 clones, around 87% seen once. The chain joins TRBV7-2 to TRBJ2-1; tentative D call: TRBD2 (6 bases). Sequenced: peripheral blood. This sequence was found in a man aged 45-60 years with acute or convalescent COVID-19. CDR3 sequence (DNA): TGTGCCAGCAGCCCGACTAGGAATGAGCAGTTCTTC. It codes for CASSPTRNEQFF.